This paragraph reports one T cell receptor beta chain. Germline-derived CDR1 and CDR2 are LGHDT and YNNKEL (reference sequence). V gave up 2 bases and J gave up 4 bases; unmatched junction bases: 0. There are 15 residues in the CDR3. The protocol was immunoSEQ multiplex PCR, while the TCRdb copy is restricted to in-frame clones and leaves out a portion. The sample holds 110,000 or so clones; about four fifths are singletons and the top ten take roughly 13%. This sample stems from a study of control samples from healthy donors and cancer patients. The V and J genes are TRBV3-1 (or the pseudogene TRBV3-2) and TRBJ2-1, with 12 positions matching TRBD2. This receptor was obtained from a woman aged 45-60 years in good health. The sample comprised blood. The CDR3 nucleotides read TGTGCCAGCAGCCAACTAGCGGGAGGGTACAATGAGCAGTTCTTC. This codes for CASSQLAGGYNEQFF.